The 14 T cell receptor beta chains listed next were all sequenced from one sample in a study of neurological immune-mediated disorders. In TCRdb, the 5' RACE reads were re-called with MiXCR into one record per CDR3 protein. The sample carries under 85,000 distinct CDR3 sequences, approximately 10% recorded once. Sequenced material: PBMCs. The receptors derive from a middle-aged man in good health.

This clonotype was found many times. The CDR3 reads CSARDTLRYRDTEAFF. The DNA of the CDR3 is TGCAGTGCTAGAGACACTCTCCGGTACCGGGACACTGAAGCTTTCTTT. The rearrangement uses TRBV20-1 and TRBJ1-1; D call uncertain. V lost 0 bases and J 3 bases, leaving 17 bases between the germline ends. This CDR3 is built from 16 residues. The germline V gene encodes CDR1 DFQATT and CDR2 SNEGSKA (reference sequence).

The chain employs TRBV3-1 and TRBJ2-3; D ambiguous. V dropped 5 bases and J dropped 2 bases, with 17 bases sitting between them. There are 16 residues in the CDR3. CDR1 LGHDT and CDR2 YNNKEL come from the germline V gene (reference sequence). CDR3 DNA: TGTGCCAGCAGCTTGGGTCAACGTCTTATCACAGATACGCAGTATTTT. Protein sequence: CASSLGQRLITDTQYF.

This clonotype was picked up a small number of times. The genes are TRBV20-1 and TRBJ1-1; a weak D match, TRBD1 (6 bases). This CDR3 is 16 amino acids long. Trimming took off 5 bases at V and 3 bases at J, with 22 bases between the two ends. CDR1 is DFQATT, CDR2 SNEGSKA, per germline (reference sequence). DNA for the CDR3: TGCAGTGCTCCTCCGAGCGGGGGGCGATTCGACACTGAAGCTTTCTTT. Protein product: CSAPPSGGRFDTEAFF.

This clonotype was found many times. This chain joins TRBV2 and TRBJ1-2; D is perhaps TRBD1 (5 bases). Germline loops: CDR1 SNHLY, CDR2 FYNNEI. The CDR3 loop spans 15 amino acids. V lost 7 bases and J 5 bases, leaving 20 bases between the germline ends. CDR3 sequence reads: CASKVGVDPFYGYTF. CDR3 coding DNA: TGTGCCAGCAAGGTGGGGGTGGACCCCTTTTATGGCTACACCTTC.

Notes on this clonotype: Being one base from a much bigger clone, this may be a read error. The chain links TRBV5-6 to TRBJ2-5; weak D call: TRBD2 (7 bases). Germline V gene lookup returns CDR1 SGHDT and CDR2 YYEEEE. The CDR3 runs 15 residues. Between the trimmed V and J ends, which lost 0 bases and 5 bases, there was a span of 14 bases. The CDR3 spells CASSLERGAWETQYF. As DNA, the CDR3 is TGTGCCAGCAGCTTGGAACGGGGGGCTTGGGAGACCCAGTACTTC.

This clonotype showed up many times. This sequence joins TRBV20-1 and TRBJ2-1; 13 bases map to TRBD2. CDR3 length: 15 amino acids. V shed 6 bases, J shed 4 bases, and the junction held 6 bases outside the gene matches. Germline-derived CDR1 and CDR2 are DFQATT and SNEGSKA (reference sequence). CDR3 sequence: CSAPGLAGVYNEQFF. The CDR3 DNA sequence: TGCAGTGCCCCCGGACTAGCGGGGGTATACAATGAGCAGTTCTTC.

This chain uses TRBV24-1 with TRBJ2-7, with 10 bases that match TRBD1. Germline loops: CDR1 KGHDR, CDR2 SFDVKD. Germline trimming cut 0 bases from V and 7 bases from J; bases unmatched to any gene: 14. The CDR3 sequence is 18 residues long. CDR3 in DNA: TGTGCCACCAGTGATTTGCCGCCGTCCGTGGACAGGGGGGTTGAGCAGTACTTC. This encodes CATSDLPPSVDRGVEQYF.

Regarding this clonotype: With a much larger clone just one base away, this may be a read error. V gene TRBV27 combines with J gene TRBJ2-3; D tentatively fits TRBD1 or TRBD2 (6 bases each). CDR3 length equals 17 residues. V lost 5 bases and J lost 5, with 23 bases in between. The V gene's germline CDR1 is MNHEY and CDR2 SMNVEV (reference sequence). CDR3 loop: CASSPLRYWGRGDTQYF. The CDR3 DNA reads TGTGCCAGCAGTCCCCTACGCTATTGGGGGCGGGGAGATACGCAGTATTTT.

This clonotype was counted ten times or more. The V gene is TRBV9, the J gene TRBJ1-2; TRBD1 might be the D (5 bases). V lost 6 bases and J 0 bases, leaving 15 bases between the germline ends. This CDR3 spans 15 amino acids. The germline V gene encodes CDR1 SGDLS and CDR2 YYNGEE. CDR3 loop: CASTSSATANYGYTF. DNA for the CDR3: TGTGCCAGCACCTCTAGCGCGACAGCTAACTATGGCTACACCTTC.

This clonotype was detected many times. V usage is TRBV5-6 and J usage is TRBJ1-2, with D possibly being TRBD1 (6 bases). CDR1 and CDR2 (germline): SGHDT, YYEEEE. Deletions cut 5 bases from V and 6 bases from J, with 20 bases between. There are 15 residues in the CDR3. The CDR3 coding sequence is TGTGCCAGCAGTTACCTGAGGGGGGCTTTGGATGGCTACACCTTC. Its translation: CASSYLRGALDGYTF.

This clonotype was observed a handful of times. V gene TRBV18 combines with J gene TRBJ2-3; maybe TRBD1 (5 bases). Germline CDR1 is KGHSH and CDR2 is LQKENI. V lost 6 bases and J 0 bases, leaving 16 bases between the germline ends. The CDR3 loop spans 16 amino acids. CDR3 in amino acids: CASSSQGPGSTDTQYF. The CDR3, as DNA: TGTGCCAGCTCTTCTCAGGGCCCTGGCAGCACAGATACGCAGTATTTT.

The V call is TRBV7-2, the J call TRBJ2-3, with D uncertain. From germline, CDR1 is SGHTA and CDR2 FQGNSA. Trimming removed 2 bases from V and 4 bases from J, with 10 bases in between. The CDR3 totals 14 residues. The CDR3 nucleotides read TGTGCCAGCAGCTTAAATTCTCCCCCAGATACGCAGTATTTT. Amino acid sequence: CASSLNSPPDTQYF.

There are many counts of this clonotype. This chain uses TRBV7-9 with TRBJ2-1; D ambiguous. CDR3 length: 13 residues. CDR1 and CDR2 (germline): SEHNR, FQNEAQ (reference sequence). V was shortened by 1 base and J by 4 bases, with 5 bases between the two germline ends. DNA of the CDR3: TGTGCCAGCAGCTTAGACAGATACAATGAGCAGTTCTTC. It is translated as CASSLDRYNEQFF.

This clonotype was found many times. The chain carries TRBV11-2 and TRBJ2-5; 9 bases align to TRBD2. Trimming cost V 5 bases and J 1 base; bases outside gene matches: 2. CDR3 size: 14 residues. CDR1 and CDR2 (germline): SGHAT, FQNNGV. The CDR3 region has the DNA TGTGCCAGCAGCGCACTAGCGGGCCAAGAGACCCAGTACTTC. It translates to CASSALAGQETQYF.